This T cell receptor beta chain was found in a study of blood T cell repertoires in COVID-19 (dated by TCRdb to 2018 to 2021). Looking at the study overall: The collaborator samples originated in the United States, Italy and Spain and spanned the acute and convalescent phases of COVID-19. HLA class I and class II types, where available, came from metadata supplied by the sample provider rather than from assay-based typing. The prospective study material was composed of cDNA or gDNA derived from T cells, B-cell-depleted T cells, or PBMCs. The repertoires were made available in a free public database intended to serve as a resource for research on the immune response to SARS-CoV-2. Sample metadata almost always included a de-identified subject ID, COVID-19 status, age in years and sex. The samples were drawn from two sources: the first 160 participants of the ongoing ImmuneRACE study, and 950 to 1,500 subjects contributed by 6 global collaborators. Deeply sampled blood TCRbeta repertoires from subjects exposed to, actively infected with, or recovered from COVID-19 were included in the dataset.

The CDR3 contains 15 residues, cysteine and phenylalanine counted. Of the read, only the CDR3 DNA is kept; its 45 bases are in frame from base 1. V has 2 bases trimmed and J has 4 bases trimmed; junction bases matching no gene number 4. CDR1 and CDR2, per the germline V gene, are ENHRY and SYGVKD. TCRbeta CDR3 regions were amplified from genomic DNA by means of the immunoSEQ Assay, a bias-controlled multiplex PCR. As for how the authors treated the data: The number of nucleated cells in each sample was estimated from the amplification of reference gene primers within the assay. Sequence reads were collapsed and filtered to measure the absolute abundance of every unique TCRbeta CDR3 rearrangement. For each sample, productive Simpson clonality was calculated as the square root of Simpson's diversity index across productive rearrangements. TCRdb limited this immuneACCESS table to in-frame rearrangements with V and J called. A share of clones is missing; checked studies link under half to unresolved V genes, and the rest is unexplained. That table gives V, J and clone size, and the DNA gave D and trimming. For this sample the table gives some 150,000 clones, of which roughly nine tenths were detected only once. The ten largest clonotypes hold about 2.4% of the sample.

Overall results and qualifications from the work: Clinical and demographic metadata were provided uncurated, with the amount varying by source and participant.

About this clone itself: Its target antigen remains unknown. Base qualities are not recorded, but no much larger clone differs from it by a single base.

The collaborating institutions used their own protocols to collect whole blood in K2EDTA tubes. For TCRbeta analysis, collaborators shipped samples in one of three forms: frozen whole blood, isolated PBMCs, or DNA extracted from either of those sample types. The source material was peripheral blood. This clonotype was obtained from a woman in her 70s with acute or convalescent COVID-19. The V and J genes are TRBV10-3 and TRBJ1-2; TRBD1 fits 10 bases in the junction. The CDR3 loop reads CAISEPGQGSYGYTF. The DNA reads TGTGCCATCAGTGAGCCGGGACAGGGGAGCTATGGCTACACCTTC.